The 3 T cell receptor beta chains given below trace back to one sample, sequenced in a study of response to subunit inactivated influenza vaccine. One entry per CDR3 protein results from TCRdb running MiXCR on the RT-PCR reads. This table holds 500,000 to 600,000 distinct CDR3 sequences, about 10% found once. These data also formed part of another study, on T cells expressing NK-cell markers. That work contributes: What made the TCR beta cDNA was 5'RACE template switching with UMIs.

The material sequenced was PBMCs from blood, taken on the day of vaccination. These receptors were collected from a man aged 45-60 years who received an inactivated influenza vaccine.

The CDR3 loop is CASSGTPADTQYF. The CDR3 DNA sequence: TGCGCCAGCAGCGGGACACCGGCAGATACGCAGTATTTT. This chain connects TRBV10-2 to TRBJ2-3; D might be TRBD1 (6 bases). The CDR3 loop spans 13 amino acids. Germline assignment: CDR1 WSHSY and CDR2 SAAADI. The V gene lost 6 bases and the J gene lost 4 bases, with 11 bases spanning the gap.

This clonotype has a handful of counts. The DNA of the CDR3 is TGTGCCAGCAGCTCGACTAGCGGGAGGGTATGGTCCGGGGAGCTGTTTTTT. This gives the protein CASSSTSGRVWSGELFF. The chain links TRBV7-3 to TRBJ2-2; 14 bases align to TRBD2. The CDR3 sequence is 17 residues long. J gave up 6 bases and V 4 bases, and 7 bases lay outside the gene matches. Looked up from germline, CDR1 is SGHTA and CDR2 is FQGTGA.

In DNA form, the CDR3 reads TGTGCCACCAGCAGAGATCGAGGGTTGCAAACGCAGTATTTT. The encoded protein is CATSRDRGLQTQYF. The rearrangement uses TRBV15 and TRBJ2-3, with TRBD2 as a possible D gene (5 bases). Trimming left V 0 bases short and J 9 bases short, with 13 bases between. The V gene's germline CDR1 is LNHNV and CDR2 YYDKDF (reference sequence). The CDR3 covers 14 residues.